These T cell receptor beta chains were read from a single sample in a study of blood T cell repertoires in COVID-19. Clones were sequenced by immunoSEQ multiplex PCR, and TCRdb holds only the in-frame ones, with some missing. The table has tens of thousands of clones, around four fifths seen once. Sample: peripheral blood. These receptor sequences come from a man in his sixties with COVID-19, enrolled during active disease. Each CDR3 is given with its conserved first and last residue. A D gene is named only where the DNA matches it firmly. For some rows the clone size is stated as once, few or many, or as a class when expanded; others skip it.

>TRBV5-5|TRBD1|TRBJ1-1|-
CASSGNRGYTEAFF
TGTGCCAGCAGCGGCAACAGGGGGTACACTGAAGCTTTCTTT
>TRBV18|-|TRBJ2-7|-
CASSPTGVTYEQYF
TGTGCCAGCTCACCAACAGGAGTCACCTACGAGCAGTACTTC
>TRBV11-2|-|TRBJ1-1|-
CASTNRSGGTEAFF
TGTGCCAGCACCAATAGGTCCGGGGGAACTGAAGCTTTCTTT
>TRBV7-9|-|TRBJ2-2|-
CASSLVVGSNTGELFF
TGTGCCAGCAGCTTAGTAGTCGGGTCGAACACCGGGGAGCTGTTTTTT
>TRBV10-3|-|TRBJ2-7|-
CAISDQGPEQYF
TGTGCCATCAGTGATCAGGGTCCCGAGCAGTACTTC
>TRBV5-4|TRBD2|TRBJ2-3|few
CASSSRSGRERDTQYF
TGTGCCAGCAGCTCTAGAAGCGGGAGGGAACGGGATACGCAGTATTTT
>TRBV9|TRBD1|TRBJ2-3|-
CASSEEGATDTQYF
TGTGCCAGCAGCGAAGAGGGGGCGACAGATACGCAGTATTTT
>TRBV29-1|-|TRBJ1-4|-
CSVEVNREEKLFF
TGCAGCGTTGAAGTAAACAGGGAAGAAAAACTGTTTTTT
>TRBV9|-|TRBJ1-6|-
CASSPSGDVGSPLHF
TGTGCCAGCAGCCCCAGCGGGGACGTCGGATCACCCCTCCACTTT
>TRBV19|-|TRBJ2-1|-
CASRGGQPLYNEQFF
TGTGCCAGTAGAGGTGGGCAGCCCCTTTACAATGAGCAGTTCTTC
>TRBV5-1|TRBD2|TRBJ2-5|once
CASSSGLAVETQYF
TGCGCCAGCAGCTCGGGACTAGCGGTTGAGACCCAGTACTTC
>TRBV19|-|TRBJ1-5|few
CASSIIEYSNQPQHF
TGTGCCAGTAGTATCATCGAGTATAGCAATCAGCCCCAGCATTTT
>TRBV19|-|TRBJ1-2|-
CASSIRDGGYTF
TGTGCCAGTAGTATCAGGGATGGCGGCTACACCTTC
>TRBV2|TRBD2|TRBJ2-5|-
CASSTTSGGKETQYF
TGTGCCAGCAGTACGACTAGCGGGGGGAAAGAGACCCAGTACTTC
>TRBV28|-|TRBJ1-1|-
CASGSLGVYPSRRNTEAFF
TGTGCCAGCGGGAGTTTAGGAGTGTACCCATCTAGGAGGAACACTGAAGCTTTCTTT
>TRBV2|-|TRBJ2-7|once
CASSGQSRGEQYF
TGTGCTTCTTCCGGACAGTCTCGGGGCGAGCAGTACTTC
>TRBV2|TRBD2|TRBJ2-1|-
CASSSGTSSRQFF
TGTGCCAGCAGCTCCGGGACTAGTAGCCGGCAGTTCTTC
>TRBV2|-|TRBJ2-2|-
CASRGVHTGELFF
TGTGCCAGCAGGGGAGTTCACACCGGGGAGCTGTTTTTT
>TRBV18|-|TRBJ1-1|few
CASSEGLRTEAFF
TGTGCCAGCTCGGAGGGGTTGAGAACTGAAGCTTTCTTT
>TRBV6-5|TRBD2|TRBJ2-1|-
CASSLRLAGNNEQFF
TGTGCCAGCAGTCTGCGACTAGCGGGAAACAATGAGCAGTTCTTC
>TRBV6-4|-|TRBJ1-2|-
CASSDSIGGYTF
TGTGCCAGCAGTGACTCGATTGGCGGCTACACCTTC
>TRBV24-1|TRBD1|TRBJ1-1|few
CATMRQGGTEAFF
TGTGCCACCATGCGACAGGGGGGCACTGAAGCTTTCTTT
>TRBV28|TRBD2|TRBJ2-7|few
CASRGGWDYSYEQYF
TGTGCCAGCAGGGGAGGGTGGGACTACTCCTACGAGCAGTACTTC
>TRBV2|-|TRBJ2-2|-
CASSEGANTGELFF
TGTGCCAGCAGTGAGGGGGCCAACACCGGGGAGCTGTTTTTT
>TRBV9|-|TRBJ2-7|-
CASSVDTAYEQYF
TGTGCCAGCAGCGTGGACACCGCCTACGAGCAGTACTTC
>TRBV2|-|TRBJ2-5|-
CASKLVETQYF
TGTGCCAGCAAACTAGTGGAAACCCAGTACTTC
>TRBV3-1/TRBV3-2|-|TRBJ1-3|-
CASSQDFQAGNTIYF
TGTGCCAGCAGCCAAGATTTCCAGGCTGGAAACACCATATATTTT
>TRBV1|-|TRBJ2-2|-
CTSSSGDTGELFF
TGCACCAGCAGTTCAGGGGACACCGGGGAGCTGTTTTTT
>TRBV15|TRBD1|TRBJ1-4|-
CATSRGDRGRGEKLFF
TGTGCCACCAGCAGAGGTGACAGGGGGCGAGGTGAAAAACTGTTTTTT
>TRBV2|-|TRBJ1-5|few
CASSQQDQPQHF
TGTGCCAGCAGTCAGCAGGATCAGCCCCAGCATTTT
>TRBV5-1|-|TRBJ2-5|few
CASSMRRVEETQYF
TGCGCCAGCAGTATGCGCAGGGTAGAAGAGACCCAGTACTTC
>TRBV10-3|TRBD2|TRBJ2-2|-
CAIKASGDTGELFF
TGTGCCATCAAGGCTAGCGGCGACACCGGGGAGCTGTTTTTT
>TRBV6-5|-|TRBJ2-3|-
CASSYSDGDTQYF
TGTGCCAGCAGTTACTCAGACGGGGATACGCAGTATTTT
>TRBV5-1|-|TRBJ2-2|-
CASSLAPGANTGELFF
TGCGCCAGCAGCTTGGCCCCAGGGGCGAACACCGGGGAGCTGTTTTTT
>TRBV9|TRBD1|TRBJ2-5|-
CASSSRQGQETQYF
TGTGCCAGCAGCTCACGACAGGGTCAAGAGACCCAGTACTTC
>TRBV2|-|TRBJ1-3|few
CASSDEGLYGNTIYF
TGTGCCAGCAGTGACGAGGGATTGTATGGAAACACCATATATTTT
>TRBV29-1|TRBD2|TRBJ2-1|-
CSVALSGRANNEQFF
TGCAGCGTTGCCCTTAGCGGGAGGGCAAACAATGAGCAGTTCTTC
>TRBV6-5|TRBD2|TRBJ2-1|few
CAGEAGGPDEQFF
TGTGCCGGGGAGGCGGGGGGGCCGGATGAGCAGTTCTTC
>TRBV2|-|TRBJ2-7|-
CASSLRRNEQYF
TGTGCCAGCAGCCTCAGGCGAAACGAGCAGTACTTC
>TRBV11-3|TRBD1|TRBJ2-2|-
CASSLFPGQGVTGELFF
TGTGCCAGCAGCTTATTCCCGGGACAGGGAGTAACCGGGGAGCTGTTTTTT
>TRBV4-2|TRBD1|TRBJ1-2|-
CASSQEQGGYGYTF
TGTGCCAGCAGCCAGGAACAGGGGGGCTATGGCTACACCTTC
>TRBV27|-|TRBJ1-2|-
CASSLEGGPPDGYTF
TGTGCCAGCAGTTTGGAGGGGGGGCCTCCGGATGGCTACACCTTC
>TRBV11-3|-|TRBJ2-7|few
CASSFSYEQYF
TGTGCCAGCAGCTTTTCTTACGAGCAGTACTTC
>TRBV30|TRBD2|TRBJ2-5|-
CAWSAGTSGQETQYF
TGTGCCTGGAGTGCGGGGACTAGCGGGCAAGAGACCCAGTACTTC
>TRBV10-2|-|TRBJ2-7|-
CASSDGYEQYF
TGCGCCAGCAGTGACGGCTACGAGCAGTACTTC
>TRBV7-9|TRBD2|TRBJ2-1|-
CASSRSGGNYNEQFF
TGTGCCAGCAGCCGCAGCGGGGGTAACTACAATGAGCAGTTCTTC
>TRBV5-4|-|TRBJ2-3|few
CASSPPGGNTDTQYF
TGTGCCAGCAGCCCACCCGGGGGAAACACAGATACGCAGTATTTT
>TRBV5-1|TRBD1|TRBJ2-2|-
CASSVGQGETGELFF
TGCGCCAGCAGCGTGGGACAGGGAGAAACCGGGGAGCTGTTTTTT
>TRBV6-5|TRBD1|TRBJ1-2|-
CASSLTGPEGGYTF
TGTGCCAGCAGTCTGACAGGGCCCGAGGGTGGCTACACCTTC
>TRBV7-3|TRBD1|TRBJ2-4|-
CASSPDRGAAKNIQYF
TGTGCCAGCAGTCCGGACAGGGGGGCGGCCAAAAACATTCAGTACTTC
>TRBV11-2|-|TRBJ2-3|-
CASSTLTTPDTQYF
TGTGCCAGCAGCACCCTGACTACGCCGGATACGCAGTATTTT
>TRBV24-1|-|TRBJ2-3|few
CATSDLNQATTDTQYF
TGTGCCACCAGTGATTTGAATCAGGCGACGACAGATACGCAGTATTTT
>TRBV28|TRBD1|TRBJ1-5|-
CASSSPTGFNQPQHF
TGTGCCAGCAGTTCGCCGACAGGGTTTAATCAGCCCCAGCATTTT
>TRBV24-1|-|TRBJ2-3|-
CATSDSPGNTQYF
TGTGCCACCAGTGATAGCCCCGGGAATACGCAGTATTTT
>TRBV6-5|TRBD1|TRBJ1-6|few
CAHGTGGSPLHF
TGTGCCCACGGGACAGGAGGATCACCCCTCCACTTT